Described below is a single TCR beta chain sequence and its context. The data derive from a study of blood T cell repertoires in COVID-19. Sequencing was performed with immunoSEQ multiplex PCR; in TCRdb, only in-frame clones are kept and a portion is missing. The table has some 110,000 clones, approximately 88% seen once. The V end lost 2 bases, the J end lost 4 bases, and 12 bases lay between the germline ends. The CDR3 runs to 14 residues. The germline V gene encodes CDR1 SGHRS and CDR2 YFSETQ. The chain joins TRBV5-1 to TRBJ1-1; D is unclear. This receptor was obtained from a woman aged 70 to 79 with acute or convalescent COVID-19. The specimen was peripheral blood. This CDR3 reads CASSFQPRGTEAFF. The CDR3 DNA sequence: TGCGCCAGCAGCTTCCAGCCCCGGGGCACTGAAGCTTTCTTT.